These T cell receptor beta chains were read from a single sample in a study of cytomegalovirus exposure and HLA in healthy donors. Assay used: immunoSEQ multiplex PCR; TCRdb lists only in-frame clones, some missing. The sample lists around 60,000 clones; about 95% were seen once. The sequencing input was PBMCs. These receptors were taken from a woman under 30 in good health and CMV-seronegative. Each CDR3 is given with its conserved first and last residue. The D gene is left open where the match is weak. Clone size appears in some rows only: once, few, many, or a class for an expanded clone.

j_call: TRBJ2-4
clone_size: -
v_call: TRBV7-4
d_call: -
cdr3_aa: CASSNKAKNIQYF
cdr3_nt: TGTGCCAGCAGCAATAAAGCCAAAAACATTCAGTACTTC

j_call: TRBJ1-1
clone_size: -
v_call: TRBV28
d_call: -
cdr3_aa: CASSWGGLNTEAFF
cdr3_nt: TGTGCCAGCAGTTGGGGCGGATTGAACACTGAAGCTTTCTTT

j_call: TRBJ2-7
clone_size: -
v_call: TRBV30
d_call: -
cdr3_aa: CAWSVTASGEQYF
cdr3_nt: TGTGCCTGGAGTGTAACGGCCTCGGGCGAGCAGTACTTC

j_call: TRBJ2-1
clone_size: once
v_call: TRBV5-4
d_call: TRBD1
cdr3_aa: CASSRDSYNEQFF
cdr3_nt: TGTGCCAGCAGCCGGGACAGCTACAATGAGCAGTTCTTC

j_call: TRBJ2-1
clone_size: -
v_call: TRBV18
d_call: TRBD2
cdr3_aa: CASSKLPGLAGSSYNEQFF
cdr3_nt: TGTGCCAGCTCAAAATTGCCGGGACTAGCGGGGAGCTCCTACAATGAGCAGTTCTTC

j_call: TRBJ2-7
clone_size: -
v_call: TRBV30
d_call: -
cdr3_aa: CAWSTFSGSYEQYF
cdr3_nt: TGTGCCTGGAGTACTTTCTCCGGGAGCTACGAGCAGTACTTC

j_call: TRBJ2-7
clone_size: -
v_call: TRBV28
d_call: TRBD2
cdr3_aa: CASSRGGGSGAYEQYF
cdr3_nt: TGTGCCAGCAGTCGGGGCGGGGGTAGCGGAGCCTACGAGCAGTACTTC

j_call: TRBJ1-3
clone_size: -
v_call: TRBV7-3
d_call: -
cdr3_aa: CASSLADINSGNTIYF
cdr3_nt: TGTGCCAGCAGCTTAGCCGACATAAACTCTGGAAACACCATATATTTT

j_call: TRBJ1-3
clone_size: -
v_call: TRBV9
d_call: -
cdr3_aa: CASSVALHGGNTIYF
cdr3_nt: TGTGCCAGCAGCGTAGCCCTTCACGGGGGAAACACCATATATTTT

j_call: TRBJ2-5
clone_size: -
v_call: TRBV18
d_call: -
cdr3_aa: CASSPFAGGETQYF
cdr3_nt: TGTGCCAGCTCACCATTCGCAGGGGGGGAGACCCAGTACTTC

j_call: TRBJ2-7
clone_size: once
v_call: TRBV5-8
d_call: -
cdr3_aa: CASSLIGSSYEQYF
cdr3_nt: TGTGCCAGCAGCTTGATCGGGAGCTCCTACGAGCAGTACTTC

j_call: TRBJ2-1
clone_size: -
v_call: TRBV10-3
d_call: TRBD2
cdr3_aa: CAISRTSGGAVDEQFF
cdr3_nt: TGTGCCATCAGCCGGACTAGCGGGGGGGCTGTCGATGAGCAGTTCTTC

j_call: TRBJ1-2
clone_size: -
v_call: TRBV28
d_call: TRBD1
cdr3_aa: CASRPTGEDYGYTF
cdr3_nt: TGTGCCAGCAGACCGACAGGGGAGGACTATGGCTACACCTTC

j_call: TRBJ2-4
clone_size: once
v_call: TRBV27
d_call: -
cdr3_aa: CASSLSGWGGGIGKNIQYF
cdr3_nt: TGTGCCAGCAGTTTATCGGGGTGGGGAGGGGGGATAGGCAAAAACATTCAGTACTTC

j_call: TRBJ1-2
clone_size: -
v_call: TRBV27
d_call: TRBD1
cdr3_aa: CASSPPQGANGYTF
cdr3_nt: TGTGCCAGCAGTCCCCCACAGGGGGCGAATGGCTACACCTTC

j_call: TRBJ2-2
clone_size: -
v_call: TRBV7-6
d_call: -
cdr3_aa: CGSSHGNPPGELFF
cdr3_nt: TGTGGCAGCAGCCACGGGAACCCCCCCGGGGAGCTGTTTTTT

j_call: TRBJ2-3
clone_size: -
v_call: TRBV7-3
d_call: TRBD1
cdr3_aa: CASSSGTGPTDTQYF
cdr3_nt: TGTGCCAGCAGCTCAGGGACAGGACCTACAGATACGCAGTATTTT

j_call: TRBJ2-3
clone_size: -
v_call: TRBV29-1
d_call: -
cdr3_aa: CSVLRPAGDTQYF
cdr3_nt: TGCAGCGTCCTACGACCGGCGGGTGATACGCAGTATTTT

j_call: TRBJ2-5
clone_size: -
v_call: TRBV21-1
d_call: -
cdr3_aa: CASTPTGLAGTTQETQYF
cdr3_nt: TGTGCCAGCACCCCGACGGGACTAGCGGGAACCACCCAAGAGACCCAGTACTTC

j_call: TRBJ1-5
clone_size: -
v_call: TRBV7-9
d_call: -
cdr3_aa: CASSPPGGGNQPQHF
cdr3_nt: TGTGCCAGCAGCCCCCCGGGGGGCGGCAATCAGCCCCAGCATTTT

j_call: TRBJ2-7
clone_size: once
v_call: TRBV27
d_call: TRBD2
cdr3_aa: CASGGYGGLAGYEQYF
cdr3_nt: TGTGCCAGCGGAGGCTACGGAGGACTAGCGGGCTACGAGCAGTACTTC

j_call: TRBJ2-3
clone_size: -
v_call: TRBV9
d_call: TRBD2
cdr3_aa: CASRPSGNTDTQYF
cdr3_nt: TGTGCCAGCCGACCTAGCGGGAACACAGATACGCAGTATTTT

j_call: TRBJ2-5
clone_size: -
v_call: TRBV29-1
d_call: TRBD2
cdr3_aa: CSVYKRGTQETQYF
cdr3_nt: TGCAGCGTTTATAAGCGGGGAACCCAAGAGACCCAGTACTTC

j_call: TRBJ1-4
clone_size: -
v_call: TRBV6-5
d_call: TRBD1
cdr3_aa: CASRRTGGEKLFF
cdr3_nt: TGTGCCAGCAGAAGGACAGGGGGTGAAAAACTGTTTTTT

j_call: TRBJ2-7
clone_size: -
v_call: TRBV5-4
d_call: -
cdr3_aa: CASSLGGETYEQYF
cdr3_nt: TGTGCCAGCAGCTTGGGGGGGGAGACCTACGAGCAGTACTTC

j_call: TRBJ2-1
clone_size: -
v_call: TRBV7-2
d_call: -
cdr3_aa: CASRGVGLTNNEQFF
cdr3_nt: TGTGCCAGCAGGGGTGTGGGACTGACGAACAATGAGCAGTTCTTC

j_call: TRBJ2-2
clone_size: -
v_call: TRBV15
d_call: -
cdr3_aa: CATSQRGLGGELFF
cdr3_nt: TGTGCCACCAGCCAGAGGGGGTTAGGCGGGGAGCTGTTTTTT

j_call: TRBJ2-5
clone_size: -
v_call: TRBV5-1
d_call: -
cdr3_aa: CASSAQGQETQYF
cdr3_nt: TGCGCCAGCAGCGCACAGGGCCAAGAGACCCAGTACTTC

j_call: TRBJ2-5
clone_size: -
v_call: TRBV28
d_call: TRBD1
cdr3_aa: CASRLQGAQETQYF
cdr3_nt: TGTGCCAGCAGACTACAGGGGGCCCAAGAGACCCAGTACTTC

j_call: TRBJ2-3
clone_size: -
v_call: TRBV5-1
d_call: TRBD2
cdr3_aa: CASSLAPSGTGDTQYF
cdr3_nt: TGCGCCAGCAGCTTGGCCCCTAGCGGGACGGGGGATACGCAGTATTTT

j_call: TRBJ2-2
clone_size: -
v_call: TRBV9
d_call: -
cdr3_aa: CASREHGQGDTGELFF
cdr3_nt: TGTGCCAGCAGGGAACATGGCCAAGGGGACACCGGGGAGCTGTTTTTT

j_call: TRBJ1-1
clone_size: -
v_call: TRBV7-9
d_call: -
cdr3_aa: CASSLGQNTEAFF
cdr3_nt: TGTGCCAGCAGCCTCGGACAGAACACTGAAGCTTTCTTT

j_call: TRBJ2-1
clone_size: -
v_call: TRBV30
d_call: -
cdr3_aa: CALFRSSYNEQFF
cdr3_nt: TGTGCGTTATTCAGAAGCTCCTACAATGAGCAGTTCTTC

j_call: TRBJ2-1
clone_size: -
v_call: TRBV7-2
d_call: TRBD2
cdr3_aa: CASSPTSGGAYEQFF
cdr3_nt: TGTGCCAGCAGCCCCACTAGCGGGGGGGCCTATGAGCAGTTCTTC

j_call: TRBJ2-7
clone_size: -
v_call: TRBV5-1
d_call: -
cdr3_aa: CASSLGGTDHYEQYF
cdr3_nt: TGCGCCAGCAGCTTGGGCGGGACAGACCACTACGAGCAGTACTTC

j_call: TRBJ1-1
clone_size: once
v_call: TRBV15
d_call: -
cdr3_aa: CATSRDRASTEAFF
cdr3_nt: TGTGCCACCAGCAGAGACAGGGCCAGCACTGAAGCTTTCTTT

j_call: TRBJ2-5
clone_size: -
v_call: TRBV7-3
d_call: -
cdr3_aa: CASSLTGVGQETQYF
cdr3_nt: TGTGCCAGCAGCTTAACGGGAGTGGGCCAAGAGACCCAGTACTTC

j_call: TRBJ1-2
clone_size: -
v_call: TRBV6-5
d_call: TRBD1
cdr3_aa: CASSPSQGAGYGYTF
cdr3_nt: TGTGCCAGCAGCCCCTCCCAGGGGGCAGGCTATGGCTACACCTTC

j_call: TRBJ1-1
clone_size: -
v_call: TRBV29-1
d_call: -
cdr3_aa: CSVGWQNTEAFF
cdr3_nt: TGCAGCGTTGGTTGGCAAAACACTGAAGCTTTCTTT

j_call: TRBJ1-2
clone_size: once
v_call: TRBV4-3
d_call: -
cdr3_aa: CASSQDPRGEDYGYTF
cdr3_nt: TGCGCCAGCAGCCAAGATCCGCGGGGGGAAGACTATGGCTACACCTTC

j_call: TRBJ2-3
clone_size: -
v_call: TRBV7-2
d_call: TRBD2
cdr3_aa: CASSLAGTTRTDTQYF
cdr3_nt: TGTGCCAGCAGCTTAGCCGGGACTACCCGCACAGATACGCAGTATTTT

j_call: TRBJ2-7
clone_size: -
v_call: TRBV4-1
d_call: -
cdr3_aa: CASSHPKGGAGTYEQYF
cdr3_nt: TGCGCCAGCAGCCACCCCAAGGGGGGGGCAGGGACCTACGAGCAGTACTTC

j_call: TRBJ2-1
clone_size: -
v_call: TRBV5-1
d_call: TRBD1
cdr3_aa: CASSFGQGPEEQFF
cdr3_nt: TGCGCCAGCAGCTTTGGACAGGGGCCGGAGGAGCAGTTCTTC

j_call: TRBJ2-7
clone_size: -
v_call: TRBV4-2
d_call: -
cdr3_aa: CASSPTEVSSYEQYF
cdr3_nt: TGTGCCAGCAGCCCCACGGAGGTCTCGTCCTACGAGCAGTACTTC

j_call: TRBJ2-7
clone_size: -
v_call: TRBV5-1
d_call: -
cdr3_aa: CASSPMTSGYEQYF
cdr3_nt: TGCGCCAGCAGCCCTATGACTAGTGGGTACGAGCAGTACTTC